Described below is a single T cell receptor beta chain sequence and its context. The assay was immunoSEQ multiplex PCR, and TCRdb's table has in-frame clones only and misses some. The table has about 160,000 clones, 94% seen once. With V trimmed by 4 bases and J by 6 bases, 9 bases remained unmatched. Germline CDR1 is SGHRS and CDR2 is YFSETQ. The CDR3 sequence is 15 residues long. These data originate in a study of control samples from healthy donors and cancer patients. The TCR originated in a man in his 60s with colorectal cancer. V gene TRBV5-1 combines with J gene TRBJ1-1; 10 nucleotides align to TRBD1. Sequencing used PBMCs. CDR3 bases: TGCGCCAGCAGCGACAAGACAGGGGGCGATTCTGAAGCTTTCTTT. Translation gives CASSDKTGGDSEAFF.